This T cell receptor beta chain was sequenced for a study of beta chain features in type 1 diabetes. Study observations and caveats: The study found fewer insertions and more deletions at VDJ junctions in type 1 diabetes patients. Shortening that was moderate but significant affected the TCRB CDR3s of Type 1 diabetes patients in all four CD4+ subsets. cDNA sequencing could over-represent cells with high TCR expression.

Every bit of the isolated RNA underwent reverse transcription, so sequencing read expressed TCRB transcripts. Sequenced naive, central memory and regulatory T cell samples produced an average of about 3.57 million reads. Sequencing was performed with immunoSEQ multiplex PCR; in TCRdb, only in-frame clones are kept and a portion is missing. The sample shows about 350,000 clones, around 19% of them seen only once. A note on this clone: Its specificity is unknown.

Germline V gives CDR1 GTSNPN, CDR2 SVGIG (reference sequence). The CDR3 length is 13 residues. The chain joins TRBV30 to TRBJ1-4; D call uncertain. This TCR derives from a woman aged 18-29 years in good health. The sequenced sample consisted of naive CD4+ T cells from blood. The CDR3 nucleotides are TGTGCGGTGAAGCCCGAACCCAATGAAAAACTGTTTTTT. This sequence encodes CAVKPEPNEKLFF.